Below are 28 T cell receptor beta chains sequenced from a single sample in a study of CD8 T cells in Susac syndrome. Reverse transcription of 0.5 to 1 ug RNA used random hexamers. TCRdb ran MiXCR on the immunoSEQ multiplex PCR reads and lists one entry per CDR3 protein. The data contain 150,000 to 200,000 distinct CDR3 sequences, about 94% of them singletons. Sequenced: CD4+ T cells from PBMCs. These receptors all come from a human donor with Susac syndrome.

The chain joins TRBV2 to TRBJ2-7; D is unclear. CDR1 and CDR2 from the germline V gene are SNHLY and FYNNEI. The CDR3 consists of 14 residues. V was pared by 3 bases and J by 3 bases, with 12 bases between. The CDR3, as DNA: TGTGCCAGCAGTGAGGATTTCAAGGACTACGAGCAGTACTTC. Amino acids: CASSEDFKDYEQYF.

In this sample, this clonotype turned up once. The chain links TRBV19 to TRBJ1-1; the D is unclear. CDR1 LNHDA and CDR2 SQIVND come from the germline V gene (reference sequence). This CDR3 region has 15 residues. Deletions cut 2 bases from V and 5 bases from J, with 15 bases between. The CDR3 is CASSITASSKTEAFF. CDR3 DNA sequence: TGTGCCAGTAGTATAACGGCTTCGAGTAAAACTGAAGCTTTCTTT. Complete variable domain (other parts from reference TRBV19 and TRBJ1-1): DGGITQSPKYLFRKEGQNVTLSCEQNLNHDAMYWYRQDPGQGLRLIYYSQIVNDFQKGDIAEGYSVSREKKESFPLTVTSAQKNPTAFYLCASSITASSKTEAFFGQGTRLTVV.

V and J are TRBV12-3 or TRBV12-4 and TRBJ2-7; tentatively, D is TRBD1 (5 bases). V lost 5 bases and J 5 bases, leaving 19 bases between the germline ends. The CDR3 is made up of 15 amino acids. The CDR3, as DNA: TGTGCCAGCAGTAACCCCCCAACTCTAGGGGACGAGCAGTACTTC. Translation: CASSNPPTLGDEQYF.

This clonotype was observed once. The V gene is TRBV5-4, the J gene TRBJ2-1, with D perhaps TRBD1 (5 bases). Germline-derived CDR1 and CDR2 are SGHNT and YYREEE (reference sequence). This CDR3 region has 17 residues. Trimming removed 0 bases at V and 0 bases at J, with 13 bases between. CDR3 amino acids: CASSLEGQWSSYNEQFF. CDR3 in DNA: TGTGCCAGCAGCTTGGAGGGGCAGTGGAGCTCCTACAATGAGCAGTTCTTC.

The chain is built from TRBV20-1 and TRBJ2-3; D is undetermined. The ends were cut back, 1 base at V and 4 bases at J, with 15 bases in the middle. The CDR3 runs 15 residues. The germline gives CDR1 DFQATT, CDR2 SNEGSKA (reference sequence). The CDR3 region is CSARVAASVADTQYF. The CDR3 bases are TGCAGTGCTAGAGTAGCAGCATCCGTCGCAGATACGCAGTATTTT.

This clonotype appeared once. The chain joins TRBV18 to TRBJ2-1; D ambiguous. The germline CDR1 and CDR2 sequences are KGHSH and LQKENI. Between the trimmed V and J ends, which lost 3 bases and 6 bases, there was a span of 15 bases. The CDR3 has 15 amino acids. Written as DNA, the CDR3 is TGTGCCAGCTCACCTGGCGCAGGTTCATTCAATGAGCAGTTCTTC. Encoded protein: CASSPGAGSFNEQFF.

The chain joins TRBV20-1 to TRBJ1-4; D might be TRBD1 (6 bases). Germline V gene lookup returns CDR1 DFQATT and CDR2 SNEGSKA (reference sequence). The CDR3 is made up of 14 amino acids. V lost 3 bases and J 2 bases, leaving 10 bases between the germline ends. The CDR3 protein is CSARKDRTNEKLFF. In nucleotides, the CDR3 is TGCAGTGCTAGGAAAGACAGGACTAATGAAAAACTGTTTTTT.

The chain employs TRBV11-1 and TRBJ2-5; D is possibly TRBD2 (6 bases). Trimming pared 3 bases from V and 3 bases from J, leaving 8 bases between. This CDR3 is 13 amino acids long. CDR1 and CDR2 (germline): SGHAT, FQDESV (reference sequence). Here the CDR3 reads CASSFAGKETQYF. The DNA for the CDR3 is TGTGCCAGCAGCTTTGCGGGGAAAGAGACCCAGTACTTC.

CDR3 sequence: CASSFQSGLAGGRSSYNEQFF. DNA of the CDR3: TGTGCCAGCAGCTTCCAATCGGGACTAGCGGGGGGGAGGAGCTCCTACAATGAGCAGTTCTTC. The V and J genes are TRBV11-2 and TRBJ2-1; 16 bases align to TRBD2. The length of the CDR3 is 21 residues. The V gene end was trimmed by 3 bases and the J gene end by 0 bases; junction bases not matched to a gene: 11. Germline V gene lookup returns CDR1 SGHAT and CDR2 FQNNGV.

This clonotype was found once. The chain joins TRBV6-5 to TRBJ2-7; tentatively, D is TRBD1 or TRBD2 (6 bases each). There are 15 residues in the CDR3. V was pared by 6 bases and J by 5 bases, with 20 bases between. Germline CDR1 and CDR2: MNHEY and SVGAGI. The CDR3 is CASSRGPTRGHEQYF. DNA of the CDR3: TGTGCCAGCAGCCGGGGGCCTACCAGGGGACACGAGCAGTACTTC.

The chain employs TRBV20-1 and TRBJ1-2, with no clear D. The V end lost 0 bases, the J end lost 9 bases, and 11 bases lay between the germline ends. CDR3 length equals 12 residues. The V gene's germline CDR1 is DFQATT and CDR2 SNEGSKA (reference sequence). The CDR3 here is CSARDLGGSYTF. The CDR3 coding sequence is TGCAGTGCTAGAGACCTGGGTGGGAGCTACACCTTC.

The rearrangement uses TRBV30 and TRBJ1-5, with D uncertain. The CDR3 spans 15 residues. V was clipped by 1 base and J by 0 bases, with 10 bases between them. Germline values: CDR1 GTSNPN, CDR2 SVGIG (reference sequence). The CDR3, as DNA: TGTGCCTGGAGTGGAGGCGGGTTTAGCAATCAGCCCCAGCATTTT. It yields the protein CAWSGGGFSNQPQHF.

The genes are TRBV28 and TRBJ1-4, with no clear D. CDR1 and CDR2 (germline): MDHEN, SYDVKM. The CDR3 contains 13 residues. Trimming cost V 6 bases and J 4 bases, with 9 bases left between them. The CDR3 sequence: CASSLEVNEKLFF. Written as DNA, the CDR3 is TGTGCCAGCAGCTTAGAGGTTAATGAAAAACTGTTTTTT. The full variable domain, in which reference TRBV28 and TRBJ1-4 provide the parts outside the CDR3, is DVKVTQSSRYLVKRTGEKVFLECVQDMDHENMFWYRQDPGLGLRLIYFSYDVKMKEKGDIPEGYSVSREKKERFSLILESASTNQTSMYLCASSLEVNEKLFFGSGTQLSVL.

The V call is TRBV20-1, the J call TRBJ2-1; 11 nucleotides agree with TRBD2. The ends lost 5 bases at V and 5 bases at J; junction bases unmatched: 5. The CDR3 consists of 14 residues. Germline CDR1 reads DFQATT; CDR2 reads SNEGSKA (reference sequence). CDR3 nucleotide sequence: TGCAGTGCTTTAACTAGCGGGAGAAACAATGAGCAGTTCTTC. Its translation is CSALTSGRNNEQFF.

J is TRBJ2-2 and V is TRBV29-1; tentatively, D is TRBD1 (5 bases). This CDR3 has 14 residues. Per the germline V gene, CDR1 is SQVTM and CDR2 is ANQGSEA. V lost 6 bases, J lost 7 bases, and 18 bases lay in between. The CDR3 DNA reads as TGCAGCGTGGGGCTCCCCCTAGTCAGCGGGGAGCTGTTTTTT. It codes for CSVGLPLVSGELFF.

The CDR3 bases are TGTGCCAGCAGTTTACCCGACAGGGGGCACGAGCAGTACTTC. Translation gives CASSLPDRGHEQYF. This chain connects TRBV12-3 or TRBV12-4 to TRBJ2-7, with TRBD1 matching 10 bases. The CDR3 is 14 residues long. The trim removed 2 bases at V and 5 bases at J, leaving 3 bases unmatched.

This clonotype was counted a single time. The chain recombines TRBV9 with TRBJ2-3; the D gene could be TRBD1 or TRBD2 (5 bases each). The CDR3 has 13 amino acids. Trimming stripped 0 bases from V and 5 bases from J, with 7 bases between. Germline V gene lookup returns CDR1 SGDLS and CDR2 YYNGEE. The CDR3 coding sequence is TGTGCCAGCAGCGTAGGGGGGAGAGATACGCAGTATTTT. Residues: CASSVGGRDTQYF.

J is TRBJ1-1 and V is TRBV20-1; 8 bases are shared with TRBD1. The V gene's germline CDR1 is DFQATT and CDR2 SNEGSKA (reference sequence). The V gene end was trimmed by 3 bases and the J gene end by 1 base; junction bases not matched to a gene: 4. This CDR3 is 14 amino acids long. The CDR3 DNA sequence: TGCAGTGCTAGTTGGACAGGGAGGAACACTGAAGCTTTCTTT. Its translation is CSASWTGRNTEAFF.

The chain recombines TRBV4-3 with TRBJ1-2; TRBD1 is a possible D gene (5 bases). With 0 bases removed from V and 0 bases from J, the gap between germline ends came to 17 bases. The CDR3 covers 18 residues. The germline CDR1 and CDR2 sequences are LGHNA and YSLEER. The chain's CDR3 is CASSQDKGRASANYGYTF. The CDR3 DNA reads as TGCGCCAGCAGCCAAGATAAGGGCAGGGCTTCGGCTAACTATGGCTACACCTTC.

The rearrangement links TRBV4-1 to TRBJ2-1; tentative D call: TRBD2 (5 bases). The CDR3 loop spans 17 amino acids. Germline CDR1 MGHRA, CDR2 YSYEKL. V was shortened by 1 base and J by 1 base, with 14 bases between the two germline ends. The CDR3 protein is CASSQGHGVGSYNEQFF. DNA of the CDR3: TGCGCCAGCAGCCAAGGGCACGGGGTGGGGTCCTACAATGAGCAGTTCTTC.

The genes are TRBV5-1 and TRBJ2-5, with 7 bases matching TRBD1. CDR3 length: 16 residues. Looked up from germline, CDR1 is SGHRS and CDR2 is YFSETQ. With 0 bases clipped from V and 1 base from J, the junction kept 6 bases outside the gene matches. CDR3 residues: CASSLGPGGFQETQYF. The DNA of the CDR3 is TGCGCCAGCAGCTTGGGCCCAGGGGGTTTCCAAGAGACCCAGTACTTC. Full variable domain (rest looked up from reference TRBV5-1 and TRBJ2-5): KAGVTQTPRYLIKTRGQQVTLSCSPISGHRSVSWYQQTPGQGLQFLFEYFSETQRNKGNFPGRFSGRQFSNSRSEMNVSTLELGDSALYLCASSLGPGGFQETQYFGPGTRLLVL.

The chain has TRBV20-1 and TRBJ1-4, with D hard to call. CDR1 DFQATT and CDR2 SNEGSKA come from the germline V gene (reference sequence). The germline V and J ends were trimmed by 6 bases and 7 bases, with 12 bases remaining between them. The CDR3 spans 12 residues. The DNA of the CDR3 is TGCAGTGCATTGGGGTGGGCTGAAAAACTGTTTTTT. It yields the protein CSALGWAEKLFF.

This chain joins TRBV6-4 and TRBJ2-7, with TRBD1 as a possible D gene (5 bases). Trimming removed 3 bases from V and 2 bases from J, with 5 bases in between. CDR1 is MRHNA and CDR2 is SNTAGT in the germline V gene. The CDR3 runs to 12 residues. CDR3 nucleotides: TGTGCCAGCAGTGAGGACACCTACGAGCAGTACTTC. This translates into CASSEDTYEQYF.

The genes are TRBV5-1 and TRBJ2-2, with 7 positions matching TRBD1. Germline V gene sequence: CDR1 SGHRS, CDR2 YFSETQ. The CDR3 loop spans 16 amino acids. The V segment lost 1 base and the J segment 6 bases; nucleotides outside the gene matches: 9. The CDR3 loop reads CASSLSRTGRAGELFF. In nucleotides, the CDR3 is TGCGCCAGCAGCTTGAGCCGGACAGGTCGGGCCGGGGAGCTGTTTTTT.

The V gene is TRBV20-1, the J gene TRBJ1-2; 9 positions agree with TRBD1. Germline V gene data show CDR1 as DFQATT and CDR2 as SNEGSKA (reference sequence). The CDR3 loop spans 15 amino acids. J lost 1 base, V lost 5 bases, and 8 bases had no gene match. The chain's CDR3 is CSALPGTGINYGYTF. CDR3 DNA sequence: TGCAGTGCTTTACCCGGGACAGGGATTAACTATGGCTACACCTTC.

This chain uses TRBV20-1 with TRBJ2-7; TRBD1 matches at 7 bases. This CDR3 comprises 15 residues. After removal of 6 bases from V and 1 base from J, the junction contained 12 bases not matched to a gene. Germline-derived CDR1 and CDR2 are DFQATT and SNEGSKA (reference sequence). The CDR3 loop reads CSALPSDRLSYEQYF. CDR3 DNA sequence: TGCAGTGCCCTACCCTCGGACAGGTTATCCTACGAGCAGTACTTC.

The chain combines TRBV5-1 with TRBJ1-1; tentatively, D is TRBD1 (5 bases). The germline gives CDR1 SGHRS, CDR2 YFSETQ. CDR3 length: 16 residues. V lost 0 bases, J lost 5 bases, and 17 bases lay in between. The DNA for the CDR3 is TGCGCCAGCAGCTTGGCTGGGGCGGGGTCGGGAACTGAAGCTTTCTTT. Translating it yields CASSLAGAGSGTEAFF.

This rearrangement joins TRBV4-1 to TRBJ2-3; possible D gene TRBD1, 6 bases. Germline V gives CDR1 MGHRA, CDR2 YSYEKL. The V and J ends lost 3 bases and 0 bases respectively, with 13 bases between them. This CDR3 comprises 16 residues. The CDR3 bases are TGCGCCAGCAGCCAGTCAACAGGGATGAGCACAGATACGCAGTATTTT. This sequence encodes CASSQSTGMSTDTQYF.